The present T cell receptor (beta chain) was sequenced within a study of post-analysis software for immune sequencing data. Findings and caveats of the study: The study found TRBV5-6, TRBV5-1 and TRBV20-1 among a few TRBV segments more frequent in patients than controls.

Libraries were made from TCR beta cDNA, and they carried unique molecular identifiers. TCRdb recomputed calls from the PCR reads with MiXCR, one row per CDR3 protein. This repertoire shows roughly 430,000 distinct CDR3 sequences, about 40% found once; its top ten account for 7.6%. V trimming: 0 bases; J trimming: 1 base; junction bases outside the gene matches: 10. Germline V lookup: CDR1 SGHRS, CDR2 YFSETQ. This CDR3 spans 18 amino acids. About this clonotype itself: Antigen: not known.

Sequencing used blood. V gene TRBV5-1 combines with J gene TRBJ2-3; 8 positions agree with TRBD2. The sequence was collected from a girl aged 2-9 years with multiple sclerosis. The CDR3 region has the DNA TGCGCCAGCAGCTTGGCTCGTGGGACTAGTGGGGGCACAGATACGCAGTATTTT. Translating it yields CASSLARGTSGGTDTQYF.